This TCR beta chain was recorded in a study of T cell responses to AZD1222 COVID-19 vaccine. Whole-study findings and limits: Spike as a whole was targeted by vaccine-associated CD4 TCRs, dominant at 160-218 and 743-854. A rise in Spike-specific TCR breadth and depth followed two AZD1222 doses.

This clone is a singleton in its sample. Its antigen is unidentified. The protocol was immunoSEQ multiplex PCR, while the TCRdb copy is restricted to in-frame clones and leaves out a portion. The sample contains roughly 130,000 clones, roughly 90% of which appear only once. V was pared by 4 bases and J by 5 bases, with 5 bases of the junction left unmatched. The V gene's germline CDR1 is SGDLS and CDR2 YYNGEE. The CDR3 contains 14 residues. The material sequenced was peripheral blood, taken on day 0 of AZD1222 vaccination. This chain links TRBV9 with TRBJ2-2; 7 bases map to TRBD1. This receptor was identified in an adult in good health. The CDR3 region has the DNA TGTGCCAGCAGCACGAGGGGGCAGACCGGGGAGCTGTTTTTT. Translated: CASSTRGQTGELFF.